This T cell receptor beta chain stems from a study of blood T cell repertoires in COVID-19. Study-wide context: The origin of the acute and convalescent COVID-19 samples was the United States, Italy and Spain. The cDNA or gDNA used as material had been derived from T cells, B-cell-depleted T cells, or PBMCs.

V lost 2 bases and J lost 3, with 5 bases in between. This CDR3 has 13 residues. Per the germline V gene, CDR1 is WSHSY and CDR2 is SAAADI. Study processing details: Nucleated cell number was recorded as an estimate derived from reference gene primer amplification. The method was immunoSEQ multiplex PCR; TCRdb's version includes in-frame clones alone and lacks a portion of them. The D gene and trimming were derived from the DNA, and the V and J assignments and clone size from that table. This table holds some 200,000 clones, around 83% found once. V is TRBV10-2 and J is TRBJ1-5; D gene uncertain. The sequenced material came from peripheral blood. The source of this sequence is a woman aged 55-70 years with acute or convalescent COVID-19. The CDR3 loop reads CASSEGPNQPQHF. In DNA form, the CDR3 reads TGCGCCAGCAGTGAGGGGCCCAATCAGCCCCAGCATTTT.